Below are 13 T cell receptor beta chains sequenced from a single sample in a study of shared clonotypes between healthy human individuals. The protocol was immunoSEQ multiplex PCR, while the TCRdb copy is restricted to in-frame clones and leaves out a portion. The sample holds 1.4 million to 1.5 million clones, 96% seen once. The sequenced sample consisted of naive CD4+ T cells sorted from blood. The subset denotes: CD45RA+ positively selected. The origin of the receptors is a man aged 30 to 39 in good health.

This clone is a singleton in its sample. A read error may account for a junction end that differs from germline. J is TRBJ1-1 and V is TRBV11-2; D unresolved. The germline CDR1 and CDR2 sequences are SGHAT and FQNNGV. This CDR3 comprises 12 residues. The CDR3 nucleotides read TGTGCCAGCACCTTAGTGGGAGCTGAAGCTTTCTTT. This gives the protein CASTLVGAEAFF.

The chain employs TRBV10-3 and TRBJ1-5, with D perhaps TRBD1 (5 bases). Between the trimmed V and J ends, which lost 2 bases and 7 bases, there was a span of 21 bases. Germline loops: CDR1 ENHRY, CDR2 SYGVKD. The CDR3 is 17 residues long. CDR3 amino acids: CAISETRAARAVQPQHF. The DNA of the CDR3 is TGTGCCATCAGTGAGACCCGGGCAGCCAGGGCAGTCCAGCCCCAGCATTTT.

This chain joins TRBV6-1 and TRBJ2-7, with a possible D match to TRBD2 (7 bases). V gave up 7 bases and J gave up 4 bases, with 14 bases separating them. Germline V gene sequence: CDR1 MNHNS, CDR2 SASEGT. The CDR3 sequence is 13 residues long. The CDR3 loop reads CASNGGLLYEQYF. The DNA of the CDR3 is TGTGCCAGCAACGGGGGGCTACTTTACGAGCAGTACTTC.

The chain couples TRBV5-4 to TRBJ1-1, with D possibly being TRBD1 (5 bases). The CDR3 loop spans 17 amino acids. Germline V gives CDR1 SGHNT, CDR2 YYREEE (reference sequence). Trimming cost V 2 bases and J 0 bases, with 17 bases left between them. The CDR3 sequence: CASSFFQGHNMNTEAFF. CDR3 nucleotide sequence: TGTGCCAGCAGCTTTTTTCAGGGCCATAACATGAACACTGAAGCTTTCTTT.

The chain recombines TRBV5-5 with TRBJ1-1; no firm D call. This CDR3 is built from 13 residues. The germline V gene encodes CDR1 SGHKS and CDR2 YYEKEE (reference sequence). V lost 1 base and J 3 bases, leaving 7 bases between the germline ends. DNA for the CDR3: TGTGCCAGCAGCTTGTCGACTTACACTGAAGCTTTCTTT. Its protein is CASSLSTYTEAFF.

The V gene is TRBV29-1, the J gene TRBJ2-1; TRBD2 aligns across 14 bases. This CDR3 has 16 amino acids. The germline CDR1 and CDR2 sequences are SQVTM and ANQGSEA. The junction had 12 bases not matched to a gene; V was cut back by 7 bases and J by 7 bases. CDR3 protein: CSAGGTSGRYGNEQFF. The CDR3 DNA is TGCAGCGCGGGGGGGACTAGCGGGAGATACGGGAATGAGCAGTTCTTC.

The chain couples TRBV27 to TRBJ1-2; D call uncertain. Germline-derived CDR1 and CDR2 are MNHEY and SMNVEV (reference sequence). V lost 3 bases and J lost 7, with 18 bases in between. CDR3 size: 15 residues. Written as DNA, the CDR3 is TGTGCCAGCAGTTTCGTCCCAAATGAGGAAACTGGCTACACCTTC. The encoded protein is CASSFVPNEETGYTF.

The chain has TRBV28 and TRBJ1-1; maybe TRBD1 (6 bases). V gave up 6 bases and J gave up 0 bases, with 14 bases separating them. This CDR3 region has 15 residues. Germline lookup yields CDR1 MDHEN and CDR2 SYDVKM. The CDR3 reads CASRPGTNMNTEAFF. DNA for the CDR3: TGTGCCAGCAGACCCGGGACAAACATGAACACTGAAGCTTTCTTT.

This sequence joins TRBV6-1 and TRBJ2-2, with 9 bases identical to TRBD2. The CDR3 totals 14 residues. Germline loops: CDR1 MNHNS, CDR2 SASEGT. With 7 bases clipped from V and 5 bases from J, the junction kept 5 bases outside the gene matches. CDR3 DNA: TGTGCCAGCAACCCGGGACTAGCAACCGGGGAGCTGTTTTTT. It encodes CASNPGLATGELFF.

Points on this clone: This CDR3 is also generated by other DNA sequences in the sample. The chain carries TRBV6-1 and TRBJ2-7; the D call may be TRBD1 or TRBD2 (5 bases each). The V and J ends lost 7 bases and 3 bases respectively, with 13 bases between them. Germline CDR1 reads MNHNS; CDR2 reads SASEGT. CDR3 length: 13 residues. In DNA, the CDR3 is TGTGCCAGCAACCGGGACCGCCTCTACGAGCAGTACTTC. It specifies CASNRDRLYEQYF.

The chain recombines TRBV5-6 with TRBJ2-3; D is possibly TRBD2 (5 bases). The V end lost 4 bases, the J end lost 4 bases, and 16 bases lay between the germline ends. This CDR3 is built from 15 residues. Germline V gene lookup returns CDR1 SGHDT and CDR2 YYEEEE. The CDR3 region has the DNA TGTGCCAGCAGCCCCGGACTCCTTGTACCAGATACGCAGTATTTT. Its translation: CASSPGLLVPDTQYF. Filled out from reference TRBV5-6 and TRBJ2-3, the complete variable domain reads DAGVTQSPTHLIKTRGQQVTLRCSPKSGHDTVSWYQQALGQGPQFIFQYYEEEERQRGNFPDRFSGHQFPNYSSELNVNALLLGDSALYLCASSPGLLVPDTQYFGPGTRLTVL.

The CDR3 reads CSVAREDEQFF. CDR3 DNA: TGCAGCGTTGCAAGGGAGGATGAGCAGTTCTTC. This rearrangement joins TRBV29-1 to TRBJ2-1; a possible D gene is TRBD2 (6 bases). Trimming left V 4 bases short and J 8 bases short, with 9 bases between. CDR1 SQVTM and CDR2 ANQGSEA come from the germline V gene. The CDR3 has 11 residues.

The genes are TRBV5-1 and TRBJ1-4; D gene ambiguous. CDR3 length: 14 amino acids. V was pared by 7 bases and J by 3 bases, with 13 bases between. CDR1 and CDR2 (germline): SGHRS, YFSETQ. CDR3: CASRPDLSNEKLFF. The CDR3 DNA sequence: TGCGCCAGCCGCCCCGATTTATCTAATGAAAAACTGTTTTTT.